The source of this TCR beta chain is a study of blood T cell repertoires in COVID-19. In the study's own analysis: Reference gene primer amplification gave nucleated cell count estimates. Some clones are missing from TCRdb's copy, which holds only in-frame ones; the method was immunoSEQ multiplex PCR. The V and J calls and the clone size are those of that table, but D and trimming were determined from the DNA. The profile covers 300,000 to 350,000 clones, with about 85% appearing a single time and approximately 2.2% taken by the ten largest. Germline V gene data show CDR1 as WSHSY and CDR2 as SAAADI. Trimming stripped 8 bases from V and 0 bases from J, with 5 bases between. This CDR3 spans 12 amino acids. This clone came up once.

The sample was peripheral blood. The sequence was collected from a man aged 18 to 35 with active or convalescent COVID-19. The rearrangement uses TRBV10-2 and TRBJ1-3; D gene unclear. The CDR3 bases are TGCGCCAGCGGTAGCTCTGGAAACACCATATATTTT. Encoded protein: CASGSSGNTIYF.